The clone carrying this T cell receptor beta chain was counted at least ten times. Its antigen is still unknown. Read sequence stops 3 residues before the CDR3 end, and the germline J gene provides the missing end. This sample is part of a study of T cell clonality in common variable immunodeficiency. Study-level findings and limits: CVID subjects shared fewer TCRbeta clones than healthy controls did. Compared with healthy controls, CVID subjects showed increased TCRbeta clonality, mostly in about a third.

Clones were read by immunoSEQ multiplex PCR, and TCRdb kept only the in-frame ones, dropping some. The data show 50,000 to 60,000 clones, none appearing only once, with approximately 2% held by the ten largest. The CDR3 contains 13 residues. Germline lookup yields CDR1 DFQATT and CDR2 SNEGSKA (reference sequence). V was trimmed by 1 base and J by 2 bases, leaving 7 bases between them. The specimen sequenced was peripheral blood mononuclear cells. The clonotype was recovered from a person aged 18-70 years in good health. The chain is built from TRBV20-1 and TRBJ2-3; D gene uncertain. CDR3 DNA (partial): TGCAGTGCTAGAGCCTTAAACACAGATACG. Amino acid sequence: CSARALNTDT. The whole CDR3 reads CSARALNTDTQYF.